The rows below give T cell receptor beta chains drawn from one sample of a study of T cell repertoires in cytomegalovirus infection. Their antigens remain unidentified. TCRdb reprocessed the reads with MiXCR, giving one entry per CDR3 protein. The repertoire holds about 130,000 distinct CDR3 sequences, with more than 20% as singletons. The sequenced sample consisted of PBMCs, sequenced either directly or after in vitro stimulation (not recorded which). The receptors originated from a human donor in good health (CMV status not recorded). Some clones in this sample may be carry-over from other donors' samples. CDR3s include the opening cysteine and the closing phenylalanine or tryptophan. The D gene is left open where the match is weak. Some rows mark clone size as missing; the rest say once, few, many or name a class of expanded clone.

len: 14
v_gene: TRBV12-3/TRBV12-4
j_gene: TRBJ1-5
abundance: .
d_gene: .
CDR3aa: CASRTGGWNQPQHF
CDR3nt: TGTGCCAGCAGAACGGGGGGTTGGAATCAGCCCCAGCATTTT

len: 15
v_gene: TRBV6-5
j_gene: TRBJ2-3
abundance: few
d_gene: TRBD1
CDR3aa: CASSYLGTGSNTQYF
CDR3nt: TGTGCCAGCAGTTACTTAGGGACAGGTTCTAATACGCAGTATTTT

len: 14
v_gene: TRBV7-9
j_gene: TRBJ1-2
abundance: .
d_gene: .
CDR3aa: CASSLDGLGYGYTF
CDR3nt: TGTGCCAGCAGCTTAGACGGCTTGGGCTATGGCTACACCTTC

len: 14
v_gene: TRBV20-1
j_gene: TRBJ1-2
abundance: few
d_gene: .
CDR3aa: CSAREGGANYGYTF
CDR3nt: TGCAGTGCTAGAGAGGGCGGCGCTAACTATGGCTACACCTTC

len: 16
v_gene: TRBV6-2/TRBV6-3
j_gene: TRBJ2-2
abundance: .
d_gene: TRBD1
CDR3aa: CASRDRGGANTGELFF
CDR3nt: TGTGCCAGCAGGGACAGGGGAGGAGCGAACACCGGGGAGCTGTTTTTT

len: 13
v_gene: TRBV7-6
j_gene: TRBJ2-2
abundance: .
d_gene: .
CDR3aa: CAGGLVNTGELFF
CDR3nt: TGTGCCGGCGGGCTTGTGAACACCGGGGAGCTGTTTTTT

len: 14
v_gene: TRBV7-9
j_gene: TRBJ2-5
abundance: few
d_gene: .
CDR3aa: CASSLEQAGASQYF
CDR3nt: TGTGCCAGCAGCTTAGAACAGGCCGGCGCGTCCCAGTACTTC

len: 15
v_gene: TRBV7-8
j_gene: TRBJ1-2
abundance: medium-sized
d_gene: .
CDR3aa: CASSQNTGISYGYTF
CDR3nt: TGTGCCAGCAGCCAGAATACAGGGATCTCCTATGGCTACACCTTC

len: 14
v_gene: TRBV7-2
j_gene: TRBJ1-4
abundance: .
d_gene: .
CDR3aa: CASSLGGRGEKLFF
CDR3nt: TGTGCCAGCAGCTTAGGAGGGAGAGGTGAAAAACTGTTTTTT

len: 13
v_gene: TRBV10-2
j_gene: TRBJ1-1
abundance: .
d_gene: .
CDR3aa: CASTFDPFGEAFF
CDR3nt: TGCGCCAGCACCTTTGACCCTTTTGGTGAAGCTTTCTTT

len: 16
v_gene: TRBV28
j_gene: TRBJ2-3
abundance: many
d_gene: .
CDR3aa: CASSLRDSRDVDTQYF
CDR3nt: TGTGCCAGCAGTTTAAGAGATAGCCGGGACGTAGATACGCAGTATTTT

len: 12
v_gene: TRBV12-3/TRBV12-4
j_gene: TRBJ2-5
abundance: few
d_gene: .
CDR3aa: CASSVKGETQYF
CDR3nt: TGTGCCAGCAGTGTTAAAGGGGAGACCCAGTACTTC

len: 15
v_gene: TRBV7-2
j_gene: TRBJ2-7
abundance: .
d_gene: .
CDR3aa: CASSRRVTGAYEQYF
CDR3nt: TGTGCCAGCAGCCGGAGGGTGACAGGAGCCTACGAGCAGTACTTC

len: 14
v_gene: TRBV19
j_gene: TRBJ2-2
abundance: .
d_gene: TRBD2
CDR3aa: CASSNSGRTGELFF
CDR3nt: TGTGCCAGTAGTAATAGCGGGAGAACCGGGGAGCTGTTTTTT

len: 16
v_gene: TRBV28
j_gene: TRBJ1-3
abundance: few
d_gene: TRBD1
CDR3aa: CASSPFWDRGINTIYF
CDR3nt: TGTGCCAGCAGTCCCTTTTGGGACAGGGGTATAAACACCATATATTTT